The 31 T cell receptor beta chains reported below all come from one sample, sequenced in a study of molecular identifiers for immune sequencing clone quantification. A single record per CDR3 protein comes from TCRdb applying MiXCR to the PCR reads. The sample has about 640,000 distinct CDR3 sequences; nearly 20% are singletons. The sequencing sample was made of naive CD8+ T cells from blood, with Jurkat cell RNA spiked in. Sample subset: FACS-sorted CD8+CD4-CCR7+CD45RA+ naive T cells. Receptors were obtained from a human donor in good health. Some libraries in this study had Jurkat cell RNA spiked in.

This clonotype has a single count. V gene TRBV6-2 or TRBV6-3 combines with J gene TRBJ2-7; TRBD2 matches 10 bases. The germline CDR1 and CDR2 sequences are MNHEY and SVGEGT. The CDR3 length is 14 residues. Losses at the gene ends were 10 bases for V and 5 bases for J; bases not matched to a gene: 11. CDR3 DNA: TGTGCCACTCAGGATCCGGGACTAGCGAACGAGCAGTACTTC. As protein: CATQDPGLANEQYF.

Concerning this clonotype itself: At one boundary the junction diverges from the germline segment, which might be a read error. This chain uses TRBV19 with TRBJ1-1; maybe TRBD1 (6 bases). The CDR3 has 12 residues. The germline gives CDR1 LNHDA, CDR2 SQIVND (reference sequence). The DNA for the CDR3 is TGTGCCAGTAGTCAGGGGTACACTGTAGCTTTCTTT. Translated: CASSQGYTVAFF.

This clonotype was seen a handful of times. CDR3 DNA: TGTGCCAGTAGTATGTCCGGGTTCAACATTCAGTACTTC. This codes for CASSMSGFNIQYF. The gene calls are TRBV19 and TRBJ2-4; D gene unclear. This CDR3 has 13 amino acids. Germline CDR1 reads LNHDA; CDR2 reads SQIVND (reference sequence). With 3 bases removed from V and 7 bases from J, the gap between germline ends came to 10 bases.

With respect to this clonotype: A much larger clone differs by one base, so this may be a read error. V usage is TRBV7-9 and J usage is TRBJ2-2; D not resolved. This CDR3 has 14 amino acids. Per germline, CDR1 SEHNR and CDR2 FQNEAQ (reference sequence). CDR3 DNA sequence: TGTGCCGGCAGACCTAGTACACCACCCGGGGAGCTGTTTTTT. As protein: CAGRPSTPPGELFF. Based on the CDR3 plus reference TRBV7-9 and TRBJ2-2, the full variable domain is DTGVSQNPRHKITKRGQNVTFRCDPISEHNRLYWYRQTLGQGPEFLTYFQNEAQLEKSRLLSDRFSAERPKGSFSTLEIQRTEQGDSAMYLCAGRPSTPPGELFFGEGSRLTVL.

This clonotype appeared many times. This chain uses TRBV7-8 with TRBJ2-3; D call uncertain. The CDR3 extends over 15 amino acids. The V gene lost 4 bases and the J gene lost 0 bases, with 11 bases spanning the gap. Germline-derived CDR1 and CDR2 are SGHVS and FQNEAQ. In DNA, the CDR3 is TGTGCCAGCAGCTACACAGAAACTAGCACAGATACGCAGTATTTT. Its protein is CASSYTETSTDTQYF.

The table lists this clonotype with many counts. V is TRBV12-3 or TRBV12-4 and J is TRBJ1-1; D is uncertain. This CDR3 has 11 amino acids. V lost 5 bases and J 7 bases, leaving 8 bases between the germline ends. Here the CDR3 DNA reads TGTGCCAGCAGTACTTACAATGAAGCTTTCTTT. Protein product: CASSTYNEAFF.

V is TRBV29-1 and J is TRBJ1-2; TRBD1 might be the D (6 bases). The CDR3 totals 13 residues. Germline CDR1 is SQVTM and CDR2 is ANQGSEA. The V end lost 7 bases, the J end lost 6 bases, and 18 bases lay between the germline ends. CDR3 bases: TGCAGCGCTAAGCTTACAGGGCTCGATGGCTACACCTTC. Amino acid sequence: CSAKLTGLDGYTF.

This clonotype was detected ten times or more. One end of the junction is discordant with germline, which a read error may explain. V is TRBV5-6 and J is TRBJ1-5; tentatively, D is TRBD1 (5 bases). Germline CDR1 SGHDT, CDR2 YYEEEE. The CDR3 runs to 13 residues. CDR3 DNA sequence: TGTGCCAGCAGTTTGGGGCGGGATCAGCCCCAGCATTTT. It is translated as CASSLGRDQPQHF.

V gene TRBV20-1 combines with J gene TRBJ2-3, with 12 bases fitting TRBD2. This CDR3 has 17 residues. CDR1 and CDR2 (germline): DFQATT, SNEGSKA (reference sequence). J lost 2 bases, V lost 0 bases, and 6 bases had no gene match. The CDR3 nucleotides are TGCAGTGCTAGAGACCTTCGGACTAGCGGGACCACAGATACGCAGTATTTT. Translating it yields CSARDLRTSGTTDTQYF.

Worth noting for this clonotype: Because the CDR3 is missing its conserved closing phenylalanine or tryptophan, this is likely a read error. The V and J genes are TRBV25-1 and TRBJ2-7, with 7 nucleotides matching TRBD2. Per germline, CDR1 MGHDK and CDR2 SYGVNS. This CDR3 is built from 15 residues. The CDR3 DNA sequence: TGTGCCGGCAGTGACCCGGGAGGTTCCGCCTACGAGCAGTACTCC. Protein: CAGSDPGGSAYEQYS.

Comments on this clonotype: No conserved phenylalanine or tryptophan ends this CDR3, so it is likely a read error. CDR3 in DNA: TGCGCCAGCAGCTCCGGACAGGGCCGGGAGACCCAGTACTCC. This translates into CASSSGQGRETQYS. The chain employs TRBV5-1 and TRBJ2-5; TRBD1 matches 8 bases. V lost 3 bases to trimming and J lost 5 bases; unmatched junction nucleotides: 6. The CDR3 runs 14 residues. Germline V gene sequence: CDR1 SGHRS, CDR2 YFSETQ.

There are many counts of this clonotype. Here the CDR3 DNA reads TGTGCCATCAGTGACGAAGTCCAAGAGACCCAGTACTTC. Translation: CAISDEVQETQYF. The gene calls are TRBV10-3 and TRBJ2-5; the D is unclear. There are 13 residues in the CDR3. V was clipped by 3 bases and J by 1 base, with 6 bases between them. Germline V gene data show CDR1 as ENHRY and CDR2 as SYGVKD.

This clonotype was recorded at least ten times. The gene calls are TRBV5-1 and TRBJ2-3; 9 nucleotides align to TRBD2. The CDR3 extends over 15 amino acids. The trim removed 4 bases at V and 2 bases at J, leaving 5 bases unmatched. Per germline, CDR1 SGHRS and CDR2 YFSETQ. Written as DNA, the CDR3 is TGCGCCAGCAGCCAGACTAGCGGCTACACAGATACGCAGTATTTT. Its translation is CASSQTSGYTDTQYF.

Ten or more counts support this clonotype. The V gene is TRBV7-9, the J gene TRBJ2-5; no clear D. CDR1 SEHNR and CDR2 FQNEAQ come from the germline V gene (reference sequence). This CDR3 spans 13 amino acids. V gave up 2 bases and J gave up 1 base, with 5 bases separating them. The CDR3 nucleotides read TGTGCCAGCAGCTTAAGGAGCCAAGAGACCCAGTACTTC. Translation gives CASSLRSQETQYF.

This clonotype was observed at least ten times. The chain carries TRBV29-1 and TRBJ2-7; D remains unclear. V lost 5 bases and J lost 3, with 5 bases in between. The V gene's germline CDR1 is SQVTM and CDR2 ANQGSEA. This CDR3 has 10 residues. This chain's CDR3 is CSVQSYEQYF. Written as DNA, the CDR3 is TGCAGCGTTCAGAGCTACGAGCAGTACTTC.

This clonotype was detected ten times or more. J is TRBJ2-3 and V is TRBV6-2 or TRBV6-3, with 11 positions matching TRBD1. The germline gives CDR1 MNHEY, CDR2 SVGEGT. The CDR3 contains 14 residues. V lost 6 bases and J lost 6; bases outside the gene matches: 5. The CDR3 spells CASSSDRGQDTQYF. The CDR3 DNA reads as TGTGCCAGCAGCTCGGACAGGGGGCAGGATACGCAGTATTTT.

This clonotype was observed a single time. This CDR3 is CASSDGLSRTDTQYF. The CDR3 nucleotides are TGTGCCAGCAGTGACGGACTATCCCGCACAGATACGCAGTATTTT. This rearrangement joins TRBV6-4 to TRBJ2-3, with a tentative D call TRBD2 (6 bases). Trimming removed 2 bases from V and 1 base from J, with 10 bases in between. The CDR3 runs 15 residues. Germline CDR1 and CDR2: MRHNA and SNTAGT.

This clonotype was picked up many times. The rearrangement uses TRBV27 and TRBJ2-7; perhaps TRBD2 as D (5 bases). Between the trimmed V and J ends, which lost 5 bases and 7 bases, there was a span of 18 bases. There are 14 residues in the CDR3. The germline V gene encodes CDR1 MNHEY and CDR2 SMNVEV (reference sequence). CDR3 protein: CASSTSSGSGEQYF. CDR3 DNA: TGTGCCAGCAGTACCTCATCGGGGTCGGGGGAGCAGTACTTC.

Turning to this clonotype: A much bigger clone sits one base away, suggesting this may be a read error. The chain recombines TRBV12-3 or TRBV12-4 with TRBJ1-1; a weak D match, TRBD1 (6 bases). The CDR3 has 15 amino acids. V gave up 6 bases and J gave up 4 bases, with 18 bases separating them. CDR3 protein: CASRWPGGGVTEAFF. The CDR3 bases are TGTGCCAGCAGGTGGCCGGGAGGGGGGGTCACTGAAGCTTTCTTT.

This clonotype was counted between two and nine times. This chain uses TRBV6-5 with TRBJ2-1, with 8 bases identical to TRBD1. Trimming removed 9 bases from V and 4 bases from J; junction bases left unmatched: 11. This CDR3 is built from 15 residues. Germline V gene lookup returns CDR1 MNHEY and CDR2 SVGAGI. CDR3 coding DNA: TGTGCCAGTAAGCCCGGGACAGGAGCTTACAATGAGCAGTTCTTC. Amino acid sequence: CASKPGTGAYNEQFF.

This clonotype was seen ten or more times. The DNA for the CDR3 is TGTGCCAGCAGCGTAGGGGGTGACGGCTACGAGCAGTACTTC. Translating it yields CASSVGGDGYEQYF. The chain recombines TRBV9 with TRBJ2-7; D is unresolved. The CDR3 is 14 residues long. Per the germline V gene, CDR1 is SGDLS and CDR2 is YYNGEE. Trimming cost V 0 bases and J 3 bases, with 10 bases left between them.

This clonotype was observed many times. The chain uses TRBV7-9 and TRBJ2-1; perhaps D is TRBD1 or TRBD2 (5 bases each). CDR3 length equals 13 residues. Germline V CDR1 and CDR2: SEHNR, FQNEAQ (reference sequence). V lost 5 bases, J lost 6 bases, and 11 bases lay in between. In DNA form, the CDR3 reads TGTGCCAGCAGCCCGTCTGGGGGCAATGAGCAGTTCTTC. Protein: CASSPSGGNEQFF.

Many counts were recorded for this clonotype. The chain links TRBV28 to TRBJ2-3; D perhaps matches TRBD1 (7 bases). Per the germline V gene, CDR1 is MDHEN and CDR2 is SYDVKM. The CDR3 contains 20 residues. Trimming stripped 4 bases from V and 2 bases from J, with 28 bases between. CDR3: CASSSTTGWFGTGHTDTQYF. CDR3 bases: TGTGCCAGCAGTTCGACGACAGGGTGGTTTGGGACTGGGCACACAGATACGCAGTATTTT.

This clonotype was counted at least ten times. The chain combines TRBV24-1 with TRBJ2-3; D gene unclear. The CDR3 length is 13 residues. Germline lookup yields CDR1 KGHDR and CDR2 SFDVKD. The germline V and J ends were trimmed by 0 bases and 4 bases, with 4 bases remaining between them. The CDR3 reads CATSDLGSDTQYF. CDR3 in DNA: TGTGCCACCAGTGATTTGGGTTCAGATACGCAGTATTTT.

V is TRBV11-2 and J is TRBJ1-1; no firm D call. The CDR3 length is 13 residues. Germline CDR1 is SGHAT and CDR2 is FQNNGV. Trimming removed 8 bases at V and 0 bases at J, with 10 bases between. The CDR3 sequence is CASGSLMNTEAFF. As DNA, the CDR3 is TGTGCCAGCGGCTCGCTTATGAACACTGAAGCTTTCTTT.

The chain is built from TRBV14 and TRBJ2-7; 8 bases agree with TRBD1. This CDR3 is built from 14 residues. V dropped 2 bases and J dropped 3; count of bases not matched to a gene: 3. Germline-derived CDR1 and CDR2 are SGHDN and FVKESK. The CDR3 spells CASSQQDRGYEQYF. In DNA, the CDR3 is TGTGCCAGCAGCCAACAAGACAGGGGCTACGAGCAGTACTTC.

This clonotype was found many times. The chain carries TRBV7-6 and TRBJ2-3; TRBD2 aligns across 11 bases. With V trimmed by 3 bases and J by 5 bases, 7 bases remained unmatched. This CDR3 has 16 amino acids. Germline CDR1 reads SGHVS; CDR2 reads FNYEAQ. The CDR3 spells CASSFISGGAEDTQYF. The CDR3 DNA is TGTGCCAGCAGCTTCATTAGCGGGGGGGCCGAAGATACGCAGTATTTT.

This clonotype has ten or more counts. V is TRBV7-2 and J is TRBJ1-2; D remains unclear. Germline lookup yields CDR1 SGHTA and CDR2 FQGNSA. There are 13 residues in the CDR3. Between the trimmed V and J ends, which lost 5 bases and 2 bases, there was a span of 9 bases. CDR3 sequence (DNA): TGTGCCAGCAGCGCTACAGTAAACTATGGCTACACCTTC. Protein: CASSATVNYGYTF. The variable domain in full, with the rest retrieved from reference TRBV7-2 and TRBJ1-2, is GAGVSQSPSNKVTEKGKDVELRCDPISGHTALYWYRQSLGQGLEFLIYFQGNSAPDKSGLPSDRFSAERTGGSVSTLTIQRTQQEDSAVYLCASSATVNYGYTFGSGTRLTVV.

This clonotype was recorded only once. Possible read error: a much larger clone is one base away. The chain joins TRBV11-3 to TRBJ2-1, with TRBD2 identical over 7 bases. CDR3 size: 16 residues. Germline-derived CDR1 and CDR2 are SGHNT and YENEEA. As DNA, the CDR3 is TGTGCCAGCAGCCCGGAGGGACTACAAAATTACAATAAGCAGTTCTTC. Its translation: CASSPEGLQNYNKQFF.

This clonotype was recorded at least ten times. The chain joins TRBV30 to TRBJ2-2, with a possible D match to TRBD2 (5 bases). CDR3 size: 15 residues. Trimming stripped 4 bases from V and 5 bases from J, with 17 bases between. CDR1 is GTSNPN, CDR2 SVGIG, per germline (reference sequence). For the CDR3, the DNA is TGTGCCTGGAACCTAATAGGGAGAAAAACCGGGGAGCTGTTTTTT. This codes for CAWNLIGRKTGELFF.

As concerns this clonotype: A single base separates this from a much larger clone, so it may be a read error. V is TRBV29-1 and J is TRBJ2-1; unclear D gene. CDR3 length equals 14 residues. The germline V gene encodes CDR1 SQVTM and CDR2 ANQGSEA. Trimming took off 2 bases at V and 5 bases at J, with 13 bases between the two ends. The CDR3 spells CSVEKSGHHNEQFF. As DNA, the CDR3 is TGCAGCGTTGAAAAGTCTGGGCACCACAATGAGCAGTTCTTC.